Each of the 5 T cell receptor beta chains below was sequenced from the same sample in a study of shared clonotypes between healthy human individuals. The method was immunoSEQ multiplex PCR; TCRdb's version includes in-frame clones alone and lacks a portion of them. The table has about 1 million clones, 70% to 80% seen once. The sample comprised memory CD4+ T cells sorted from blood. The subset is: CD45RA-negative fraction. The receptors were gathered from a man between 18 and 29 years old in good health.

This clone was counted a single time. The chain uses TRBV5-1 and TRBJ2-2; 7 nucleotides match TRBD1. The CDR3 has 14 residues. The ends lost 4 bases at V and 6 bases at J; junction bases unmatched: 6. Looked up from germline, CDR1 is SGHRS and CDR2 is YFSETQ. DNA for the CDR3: TGCGCCAGCAGCACGACAGGGTCCGCCGGGGAGCTGTTTTTT. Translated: CASSTTGSAGELFF.

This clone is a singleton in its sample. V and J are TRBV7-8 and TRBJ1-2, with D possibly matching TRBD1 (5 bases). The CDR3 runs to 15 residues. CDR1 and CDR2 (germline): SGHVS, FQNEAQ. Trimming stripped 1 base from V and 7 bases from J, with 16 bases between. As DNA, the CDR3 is TGTGCCAGCAGCTTAGATTTTCAGGGAAATTTTGGCTACACCTTC. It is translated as CASSLDFQGNFGYTF. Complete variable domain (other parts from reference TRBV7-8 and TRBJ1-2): GAGVSQSPRYKVAKRGQDVALRCDPISGHVSLFWYQQALGQGPEFLTYFQNEAQLDKSGLPSDRFFAERPEGSVSTLKIQRTQQEDSAVYLCASSLDFQGNFGYTFGSGTRLTVV.

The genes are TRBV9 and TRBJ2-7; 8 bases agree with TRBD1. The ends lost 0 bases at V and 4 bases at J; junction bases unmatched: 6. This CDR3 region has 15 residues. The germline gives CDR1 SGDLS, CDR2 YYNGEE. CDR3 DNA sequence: TGTGCCAGCAGCGTAGAGGACAGGGTTGGGTACGAGCAGTACTTC. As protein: CASSVEDRVGYEQYF.

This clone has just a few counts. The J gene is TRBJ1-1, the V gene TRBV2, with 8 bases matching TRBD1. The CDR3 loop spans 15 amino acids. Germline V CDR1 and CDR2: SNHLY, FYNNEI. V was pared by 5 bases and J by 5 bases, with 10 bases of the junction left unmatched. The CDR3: CASSIQQGEGTEAFF. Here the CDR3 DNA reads TGTGCCAGCAGTATCCAACAGGGGGAAGGGACTGAAGCTTTCTTT.

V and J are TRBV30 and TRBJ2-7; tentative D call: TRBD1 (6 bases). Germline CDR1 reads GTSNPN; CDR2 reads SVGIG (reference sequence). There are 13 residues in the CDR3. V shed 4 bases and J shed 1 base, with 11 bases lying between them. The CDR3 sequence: CAWTVQGSYEQYF. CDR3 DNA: TGTGCCTGGACTGTACAGGGATCCTACGAGCAGTACTTC. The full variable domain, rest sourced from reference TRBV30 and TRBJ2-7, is SQTIHQWPATLVQPVGSPLSLECTVEGTSNPNLYWYRQAAGRGLQLLFYSVGIGQISSEVPQNLSASRPQDRQFILSSKKLLLSDSGFYLCAWTVQGSYEQYFGPGTRLTVT.